This T cell receptor (beta chain) stems from a study of shared clonotypes between healthy human individuals. Using immunoSEQ multiplex PCR, the repertoire was profiled, and TCRdb retains in-frame clones only, with some absent. This sample has over a million clones, with around 82% found just once. Overall study findings and caveats: The study sampled only blood, and tissue repertoires likely differ. Sorted-subset samples were not fully sequenced, rarefaction indicated. Generation probabilities were higher for clonotypes shared across all four sorted-subset donors than for unshared ones.

Concerning this clone itself: What it recognizes is unknown.

V lost 0 bases, J lost 4 bases, and 12 bases lay in between. CDR1 is KGHSH, CDR2 LQKENI, per germline. This CDR3 has 15 amino acids. Sequencing input: memory CD4+ T cells from PBMCs. Subset of the sample: CD45RA-negative fraction. The genes are TRBV18 and TRBJ1-2, with D maybe TRBD1 (6 bases). This clonotype was sampled from a man aged 18 to 30 in good health. Some clones in this sample may be carry-over from other donors' samples. CDR3 DNA sequence: TGTGCCAGCTCACCACCGGTCAGGGGCACCTATGGCTACACCTTC. Translating it yields CASSPPVRGTYGYTF.